This entry is about one T cell receptor beta chain. The data originate from a study of blood T cell repertoires in COVID-19. On the study more broadly: Two negative PCRs, clearance, or symptom resolution characterized the recovered Cohort 3 donors. There were acute and convalescent COVID-19 samples, and they came from the United States, Italy and Spain.

Everyone who took part was about 18 to 90 years old, and they came from 24 US areas. Participants' reported clinical history set cohort assignment. In germline, CDR1 is LNHDA, CDR2 SQIVND (reference sequence). CDR3 length: 15 residues. With V trimmed by 8 bases and J by 1 base, 11 bases remained unmatched. Sequencing used immunoSEQ multiplex PCR; TCRdb keeps in-frame clones, though not all of them. The data contain some 300,000 clones, 88% of them seen just once; the ten biggest clones take up under 2.5%. The gene calls are TRBV19 and TRBJ2-7; 7 positions agree with TRBD1. The sample consisted of PBMCs or T cells enriched from blood (not recorded which). The TCR was taken from a woman aged 55-70 years in a cohort exposed to, infected with or recovered from COVID-19 (not recorded which). The CDR3 reads CASSDVDRLSYEQYF. The CDR3 DNA reads TGTGCCAGTTCCGATGTGGACAGGCTTTCCTACGAGCAGTACTTC.